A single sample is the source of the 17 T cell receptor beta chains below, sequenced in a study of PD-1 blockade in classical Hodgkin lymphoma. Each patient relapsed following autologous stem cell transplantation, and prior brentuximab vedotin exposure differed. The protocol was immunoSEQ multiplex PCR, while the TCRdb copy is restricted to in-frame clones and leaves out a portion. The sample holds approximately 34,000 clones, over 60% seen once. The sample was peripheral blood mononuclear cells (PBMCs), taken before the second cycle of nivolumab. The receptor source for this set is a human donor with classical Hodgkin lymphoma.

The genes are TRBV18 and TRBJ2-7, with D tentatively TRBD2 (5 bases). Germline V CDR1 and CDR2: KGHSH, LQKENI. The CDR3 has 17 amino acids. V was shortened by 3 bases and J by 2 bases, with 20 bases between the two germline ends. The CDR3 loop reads CASSPIGRGLGTYEQYF. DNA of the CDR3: TGTGCCAGCTCACCGATCGGGCGCGGGCTAGGGACCTACGAGCAGTACTTC.

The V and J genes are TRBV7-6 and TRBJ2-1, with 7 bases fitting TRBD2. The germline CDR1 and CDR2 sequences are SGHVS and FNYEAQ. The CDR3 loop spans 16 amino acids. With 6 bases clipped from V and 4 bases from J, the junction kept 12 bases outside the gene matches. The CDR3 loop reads CASSQLGGSGYNEQFF. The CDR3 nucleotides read TGTGCCAGCAGTCAGCTGGGGGGTAGCGGGTACAATGAGCAGTTCTTC.

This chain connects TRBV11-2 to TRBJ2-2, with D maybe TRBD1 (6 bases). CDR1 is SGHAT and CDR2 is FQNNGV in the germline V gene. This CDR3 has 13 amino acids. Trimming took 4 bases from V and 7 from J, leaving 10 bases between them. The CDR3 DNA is TGTGCCAGCAGCTGGAGAGGGGGCGGGGAGCTGTTTTTT. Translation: CASSWRGGGELFF.

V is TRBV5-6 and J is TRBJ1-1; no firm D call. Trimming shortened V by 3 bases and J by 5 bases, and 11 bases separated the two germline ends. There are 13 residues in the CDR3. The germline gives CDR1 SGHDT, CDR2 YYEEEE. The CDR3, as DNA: TGTGCCAGCAGCTCCAGCCCCGGGACTGAAGCTTTCTTT. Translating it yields CASSSSPGTEAFF.

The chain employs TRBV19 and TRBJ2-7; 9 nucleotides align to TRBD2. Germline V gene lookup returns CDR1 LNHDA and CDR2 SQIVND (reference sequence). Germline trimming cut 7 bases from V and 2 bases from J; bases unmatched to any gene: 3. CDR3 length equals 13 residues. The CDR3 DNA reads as TGTGCCAGTACACTAGCGGGCCCCTACGAGCAGTACTTC. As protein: CASTLAGPYEQYF.

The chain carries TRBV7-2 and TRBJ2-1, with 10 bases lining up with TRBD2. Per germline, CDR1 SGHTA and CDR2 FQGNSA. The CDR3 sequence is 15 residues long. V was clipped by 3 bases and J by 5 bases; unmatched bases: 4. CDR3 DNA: TGTGCCAGCAGCTTTGAAGCGGGGGGGAACAATGAGCAGTTCTTC. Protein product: CASSFEAGGNNEQFF.

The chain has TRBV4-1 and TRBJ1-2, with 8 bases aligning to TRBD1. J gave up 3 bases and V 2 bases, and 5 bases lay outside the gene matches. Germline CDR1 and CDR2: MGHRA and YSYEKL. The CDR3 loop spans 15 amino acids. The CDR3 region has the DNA TGCGCCAGCAGCCAACGTCAGACAGGGGACTATGGCTACACCTTC. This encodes CASSQRQTGDYGYTF.

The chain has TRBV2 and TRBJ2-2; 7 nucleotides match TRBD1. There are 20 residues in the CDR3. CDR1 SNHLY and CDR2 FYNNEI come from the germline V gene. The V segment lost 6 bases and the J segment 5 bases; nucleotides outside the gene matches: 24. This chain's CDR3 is CASSGRTGFGPAPSTGELFF. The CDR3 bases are TGTGCCAGCAGCGGCCGGACAGGTTTCGGCCCCGCACCCTCTACCGGGGAGCTGTTTTTT.

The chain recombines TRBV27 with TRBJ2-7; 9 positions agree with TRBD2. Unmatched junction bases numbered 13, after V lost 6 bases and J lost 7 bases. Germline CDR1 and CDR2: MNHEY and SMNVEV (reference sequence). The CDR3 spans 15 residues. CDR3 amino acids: CASRVASGGPGEQYF. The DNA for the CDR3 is TGTGCCAGCAGGGTGGCGAGCGGGGGGCCGGGGGAGCAGTACTTC.

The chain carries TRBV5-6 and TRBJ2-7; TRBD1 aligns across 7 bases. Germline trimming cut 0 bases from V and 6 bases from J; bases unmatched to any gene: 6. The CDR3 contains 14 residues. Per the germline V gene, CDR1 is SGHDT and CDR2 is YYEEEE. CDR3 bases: TGTGCCAGCAGCTTGGGGGTTTACAGGGGCGAGCAGTACTTC. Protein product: CASSLGVYRGEQYF.

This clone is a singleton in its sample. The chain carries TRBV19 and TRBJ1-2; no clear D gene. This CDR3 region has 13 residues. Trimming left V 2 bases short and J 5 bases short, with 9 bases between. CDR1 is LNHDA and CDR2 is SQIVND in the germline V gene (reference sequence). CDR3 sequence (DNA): TGTGCCAGTAGTATATCTGGGGAGTATGGCTACACCTTC. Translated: CASSISGEYGYTF.

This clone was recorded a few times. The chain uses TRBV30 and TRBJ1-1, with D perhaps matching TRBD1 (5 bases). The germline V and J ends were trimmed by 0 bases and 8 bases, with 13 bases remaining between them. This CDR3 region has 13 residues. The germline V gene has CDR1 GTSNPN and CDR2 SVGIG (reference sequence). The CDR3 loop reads CAWSVRGKWEAFF. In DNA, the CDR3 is TGTGCCTGGAGTGTACGGGGGAAATGGGAAGCTTTCTTT.

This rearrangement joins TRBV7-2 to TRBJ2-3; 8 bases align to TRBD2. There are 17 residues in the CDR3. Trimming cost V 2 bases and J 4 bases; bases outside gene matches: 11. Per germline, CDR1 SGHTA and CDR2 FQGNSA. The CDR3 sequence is CASSLKFERGNSDTQYF. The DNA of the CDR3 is TGTGCCAGCAGCTTAAAATTCGAGCGGGGGAACTCAGATACGCAGTATTTT.

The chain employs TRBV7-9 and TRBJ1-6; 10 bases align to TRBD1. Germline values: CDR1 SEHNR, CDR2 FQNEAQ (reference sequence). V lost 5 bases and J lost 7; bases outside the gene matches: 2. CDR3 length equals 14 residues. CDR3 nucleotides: TGTGCCAGCAGCGCGGGACAGGGGAATTCACCCCTCCACTTT. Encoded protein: CASSAGQGNSPLHF.

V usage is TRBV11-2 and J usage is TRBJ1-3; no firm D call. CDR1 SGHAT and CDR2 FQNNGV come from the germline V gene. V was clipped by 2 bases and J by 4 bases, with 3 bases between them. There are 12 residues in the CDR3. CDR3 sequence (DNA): TGTGCCAGCAGCTTACAGGGAAACACCATATATTTT. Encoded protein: CASSLQGNTIYF.

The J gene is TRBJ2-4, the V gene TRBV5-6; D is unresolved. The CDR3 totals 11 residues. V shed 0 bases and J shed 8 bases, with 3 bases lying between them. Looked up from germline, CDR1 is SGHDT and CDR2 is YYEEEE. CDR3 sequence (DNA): TGTGCCAGCAGCTTGGGGGACATTCAGTACTTC. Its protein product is CASSLGDIQYF.

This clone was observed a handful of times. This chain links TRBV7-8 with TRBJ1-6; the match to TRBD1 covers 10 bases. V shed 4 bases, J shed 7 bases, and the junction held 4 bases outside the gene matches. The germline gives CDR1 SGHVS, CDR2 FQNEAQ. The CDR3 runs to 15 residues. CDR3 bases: TGTGCCAGCAGCTCTGGACAGGGGGGCAATTCACCCCTCCACTTT. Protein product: CASSSGQGGNSPLHF. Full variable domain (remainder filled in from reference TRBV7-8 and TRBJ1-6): GAGVSQSPRYKVAKRGQDVALRCDPISGHVSLFWYQQALGQGPEFLTYFQNEAQLDKSGLPSDRFFAERPEGSVSTLKIQRTQQEDSAVYLCASSSGQGGNSPLHFGNGTRLTVT.